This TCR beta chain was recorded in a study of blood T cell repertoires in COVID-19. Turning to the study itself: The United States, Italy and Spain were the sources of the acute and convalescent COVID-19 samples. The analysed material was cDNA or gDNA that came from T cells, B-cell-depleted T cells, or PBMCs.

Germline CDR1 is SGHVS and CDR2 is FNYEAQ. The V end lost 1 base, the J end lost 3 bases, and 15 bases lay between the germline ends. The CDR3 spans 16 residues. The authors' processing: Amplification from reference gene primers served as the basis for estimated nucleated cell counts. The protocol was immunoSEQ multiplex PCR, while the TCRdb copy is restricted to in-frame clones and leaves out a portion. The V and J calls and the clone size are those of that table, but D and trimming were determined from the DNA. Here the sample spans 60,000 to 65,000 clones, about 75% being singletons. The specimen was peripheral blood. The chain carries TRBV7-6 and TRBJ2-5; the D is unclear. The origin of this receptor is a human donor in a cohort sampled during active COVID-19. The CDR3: CASSLEAPRKKETQYF. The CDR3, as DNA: TGTGCCAGCAGCTTAGAGGCCCCCAGGAAAAAAGAGACCCAGTACTTC.